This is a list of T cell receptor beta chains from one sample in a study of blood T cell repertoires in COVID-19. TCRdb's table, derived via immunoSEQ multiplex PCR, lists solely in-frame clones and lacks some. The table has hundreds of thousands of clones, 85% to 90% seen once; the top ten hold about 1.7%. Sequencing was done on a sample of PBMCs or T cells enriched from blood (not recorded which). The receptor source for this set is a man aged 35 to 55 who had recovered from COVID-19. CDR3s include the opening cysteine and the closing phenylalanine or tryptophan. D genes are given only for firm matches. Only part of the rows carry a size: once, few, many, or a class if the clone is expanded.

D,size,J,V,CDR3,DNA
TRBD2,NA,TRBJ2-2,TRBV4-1,CASSGLAGDFTGELFF,TGCGCCAGCAGCGGGTTAGCGGGAGATTTCACCGGGGAGCTGTTTTTT
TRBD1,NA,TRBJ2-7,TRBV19,CASSRQGEYYEQYF,TGTGCCAGTAGTCGACAGGGGGAGTACTACGAGCAGTACTTC
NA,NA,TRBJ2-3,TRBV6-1,CASSGMEGRGGNTQYF,TGTGCCAGCAGTGGGATGGAGGGCCGAGGTGGAAATACGCAGTATTTT
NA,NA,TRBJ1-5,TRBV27,CASSQGIGNQPQHF,TGTGCCAGCAGTCAGGGTATCGGCAATCAGCCCCAGCATTTT
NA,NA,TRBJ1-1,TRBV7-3,CASSLGGPTEAFF,TGTGCCAGCAGCTTAGGCGGTCCCACTGAAGCTTTCTTT
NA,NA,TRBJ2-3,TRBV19,CASTSGGNTQYF,TGTGCCAGTACCTCAGGCGGGAATACGCAGTATTTT
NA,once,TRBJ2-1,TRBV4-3,CASSQDLGAGEQFF,TGCGCCAGCAGCCAAGATCTGGGGGCAGGTGAGCAGTTCTTC
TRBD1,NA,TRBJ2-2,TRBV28,CASSFDRIGQGTAGELFF,TGTGCCAGCAGTTTTGATCGGATTGGCCAGGGGACAGCCGGGGAGCTGTTTTTT
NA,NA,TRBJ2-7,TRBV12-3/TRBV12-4,CASSYLPGEQYF,TGTGCCAGCAGTTATCTCCCGGGCGAGCAGTACTTC
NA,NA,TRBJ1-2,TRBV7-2,CASSPHRNGYTF,TGTGCCAGCAGCCCTCACAGGAATGGCTACACCTTC
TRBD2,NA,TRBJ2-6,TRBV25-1,CASTTGLADSGANVLTF,TGTGCCAGCACTACGGGACTAGCGGACTCTGGGGCCAACGTCCTGACTTTC
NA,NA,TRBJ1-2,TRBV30,CAWSVREGYGYTF,TGTGCCTGGAGTGTGCGGGAAGGCTATGGCTACACCTTC
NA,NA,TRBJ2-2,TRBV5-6,CASSFRGTGELFF,TGTGCCAGCAGCTTTAGGGGAACCGGGGAGCTGTTTTTT
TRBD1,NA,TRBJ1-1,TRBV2,CASSHRGTGGGYTEAFF,TGTGCCAGCAGTCATAGGGGGACAGGGGGAGGGTACACTGAAGCTTTCTTT
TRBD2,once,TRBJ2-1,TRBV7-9,CASSLGAGGHNEQFF,TGTGCCAGCAGCTTAGGAGCGGGGGGCCACAATGAGCAGTTCTTC
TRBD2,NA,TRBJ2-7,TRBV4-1,CASSLTSGEYEQYF,TGCGCCAGCAGCCTTACTAGCGGGGAATACGAGCAGTACTTC
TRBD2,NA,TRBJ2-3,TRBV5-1,CASQAGASTDTQYF,TGCGCCAGCCAAGCGGGGGCTAGCACAGATACGCAGTATTTT
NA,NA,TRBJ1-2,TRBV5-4,CASSLATDYGYTF,TGTGCCAGCAGCTTGGCTACAGACTATGGCTACACCTTC
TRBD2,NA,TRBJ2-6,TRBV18,CASSLGLAVYSGANVLTF,TGTGCCAGCTCACTGGGACTAGCGGTGTACTCTGGGGCCAACGTCCTGACTTTC
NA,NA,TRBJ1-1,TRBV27,CASSLSSGNTEAFF,TGTGCCAGCAGTTTATCCTCAGGGAACACTGAAGCTTTCTTT
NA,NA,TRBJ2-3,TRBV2,CASSRDFTATDTQYF,TGTGCCAGCAGTAGGGACTTCACCGCCACAGATACGCAGTATTTT
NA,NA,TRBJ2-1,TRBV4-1,CASSQVVLGNEQFF,TGCGCCAGCAGCCAAGTAGTACTAGGCAATGAGCAGTTCTTC
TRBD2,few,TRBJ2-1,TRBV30,CAWSVLAGPLYNEQFF,TGTGCCTGGAGTGTACTAGCGGGGCCCCTCTACAATGAGCAGTTCTTC
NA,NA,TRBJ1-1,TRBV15,CATSRGQQGNTEAFF,TGTGCCACCAGCAGAGGCCAACAGGGGAACACTGAAGCTTTCTTT
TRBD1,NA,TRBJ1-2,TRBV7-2,CASSPRQGENGYTF,TGTGCCAGCAGCCCTCGACAGGGTGAAAATGGCTACACCTTC
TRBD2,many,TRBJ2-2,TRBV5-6,CASSLAGLAANTGELFF,TGTGCCAGCAGCTTGGCCGGACTAGCGGCGAACACCGGGGAGCTGTTTTTT
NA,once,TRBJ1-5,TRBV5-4,CASRAGFDQPQHF,TGTGCCAGCCGCGCCGGGTTCGATCAGCCCCAGCATTTT
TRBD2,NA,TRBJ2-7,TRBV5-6,CASSLGTSPYEQYF,TGTGCCAGCAGCTTAGGGACTAGCCCCTACGAGCAGTACTTC
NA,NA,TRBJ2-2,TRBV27,CASSGVFWRYTGELFF,TGTGCCAGCAGTGGGGTTTTCTGGAGGTACACCGGGGAGCTGTTTTTT
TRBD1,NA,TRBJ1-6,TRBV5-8,CASSDPQGANSPLHF,TGTGCCAGCAGCGATCCCCAGGGGGCAAATTCACCCCTCCACTTT
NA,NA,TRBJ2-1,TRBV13,CASSPGGPEQFF,TGTGCCAGCAGCCCAGGGGGGCCTGAGCAGTTCTTC
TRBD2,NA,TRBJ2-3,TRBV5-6,CASSSTSGTKRDTQYF,TGTGCCAGCAGTTCGACTAGCGGGACCAAGCGAGATACGCAGTATTTT
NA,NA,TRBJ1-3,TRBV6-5,CASSYSGGPSGNTIYF,TGTGCCAGCAGTTACTCTGGGGGCCCCTCTGGAAACACCATATATTTT
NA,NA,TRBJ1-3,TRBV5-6,CASSPEAGNTIYF,TGTGCCAGCAGCCCCGAGGCTGGAAACACCATATATTTT
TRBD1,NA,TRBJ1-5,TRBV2,CASSPDRVNQPQHF,TGTGCCAGCAGCCCGGACAGGGTGAACCAGCCCCAGCATTTT
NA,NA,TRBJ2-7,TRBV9,CASSVETTSHEQYF,TGTGCCAGCAGCGTAGAAACTACCTCCCACGAGCAGTACTTC
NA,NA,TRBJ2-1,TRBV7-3,CASSLTQGRNEQFF,TGTGCCAGCAGCTTAACTCAGGGTCGAAATGAGCAGTTCTTC
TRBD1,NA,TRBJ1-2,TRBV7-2,CASSLRQGFDTWGYTF,TGTGCCAGCAGCTTACGACAGGGGTTTGACACATGGGGCTACACCTTC
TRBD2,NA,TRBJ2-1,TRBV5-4,CASSVLAGGLNEQFF,TGTGCCAGCAGTGTCCTAGCGGGGGGGCTCAATGAGCAGTTCTTC
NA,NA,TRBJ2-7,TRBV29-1,CSVQGRVSYEQYF,TGCAGCGTTCAGGGGCGGGTATCCTACGAGCAGTACTTC
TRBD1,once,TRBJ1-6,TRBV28,CASSPRGHYSPLHF,TGTGCCAGCAGTCCCAGGGGGCATTATTCACCCCTCCACTTT
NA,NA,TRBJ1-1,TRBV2,CASSDHWGTGRGVFF,TGTGCCAGCAGTGATCATTGGGGCACCGGCCGTGGAGTATTCTTT
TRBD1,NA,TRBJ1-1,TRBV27,CASSFQGAVAEAFF,TGTGCCAGCAGTTTTCAGGGGGCGGTAGCTGAAGCTTTCTTT
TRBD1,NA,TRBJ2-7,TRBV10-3,CAISPGQDLYEQYF,TGTGCCATCAGCCCGGGACAGGACCTCTACGAGCAGTACTTC
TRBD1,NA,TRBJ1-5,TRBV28,CASSLGQTRSTQHF,TGTGCCAGCAGTCTGGGACAGACTCGATCGACCCAGCATTTT
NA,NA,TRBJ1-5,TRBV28,CASTPLGLNQPQHF,TGTGCCAGCACCCCTTTGGGGCTCAATCAGCCCCAGCATTTT
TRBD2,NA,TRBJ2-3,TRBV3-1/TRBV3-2,CASSQDPASGGRNTQYF,TGTGCCAGCAGCCAAGATCCGGCTAGCGGGGGGCGGAATACGCAGTATTTT
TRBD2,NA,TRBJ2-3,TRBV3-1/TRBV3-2,CASSYVRGGGADTQYF,TGTGCCAGCAGCTACGTTCGAGGCGGGGGGGCAGATACGCAGTATTTT
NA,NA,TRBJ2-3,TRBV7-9,CASSLSGITDTQYF,TGTGCCAGCAGCTTGAGCGGAATCACAGATACGCAGTATTTT
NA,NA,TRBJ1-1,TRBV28,CASSLGQQNTEAFF,TGTGCCAGCAGTTTAGGACAGCAGAACACTGAAGCTTTCTTT
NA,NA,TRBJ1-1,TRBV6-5,CASSYSSLTEAFF,TGTGCCAGCAGTTACTCGAGTCTCACTGAAGCTTTCTTT
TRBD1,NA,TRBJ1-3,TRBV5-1,CASSQGTASGNTIYF,TGCGCCAGCAGCCAGGGGACAGCCTCTGGAAACACCATATATTTT
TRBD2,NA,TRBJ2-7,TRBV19,CASSLSAGVEQYF,TGTGCCAGTAGTCTATCAGCGGGAGTGGAGCAGTACTTC
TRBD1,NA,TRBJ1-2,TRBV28,CASSSAGGNNYGYTF,TGTGCCAGCAGTTCAGCAGGGGGAAATAACTATGGCTACACCTTC
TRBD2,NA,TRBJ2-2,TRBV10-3,CAIRLAATGELFF,TGTGCCATCAGACTAGCGGCGACTGGGGAGCTGTTTTTT
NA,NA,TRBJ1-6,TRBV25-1,CASSARHLSPLHF,TGTGCCAGCAGTGCACGACACCTTTCACCCCTCCACTTT
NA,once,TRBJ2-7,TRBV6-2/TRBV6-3,CASSYDQTTREQYF,TGTGCCAGCAGTTACGACCAGACAACTCGGGAGCAGTACTTC